These 24 T cell receptor beta chains were sequenced from one sample in a study of tumor T cells in aggressive B-cell lymphoma. Method: immunoSEQ multiplex PCR; TCRdb's copy keeps in-frame clones and lacks some. Of approximately 3,000 clones in the sample, approximately 81% are singletons; the top ten hold about 4%. The material sequenced was tumor tissue. The receptors stem from an adult with diffuse large B cell lymphoma.

This sequence joins TRBV11-2 and TRBJ2-1; D might be TRBD1 (5 bases). The CDR3 length is 15 residues. V lost 5 bases to trimming and J lost 6 bases, with 17 bases between them. Germline V gives CDR1 SGHAT, CDR2 FQNNGV. The CDR3 spells CASSDPRHGANEQFF. The CDR3 DNA reads as TGTGCCAGCAGCGACCCACGACATGGGGCCAATGAGCAGTTCTTC.

This sequence joins TRBV9 and TRBJ2-6; 8 bases fit TRBD1. Germline V lookup: CDR1 SGDLS, CDR2 YYNGEE. The CDR3 covers 19 residues. V gave up 4 bases and J gave up 2 bases; unmatched junction bases: 14. The CDR3 loop is CASSPNRTGITPGANVLTF. The CDR3 DNA reads TGTGCCAGCAGCCCAAATAGGACAGGGATTACCCCTGGGGCCAACGTCCTGACTTTC.

The chain combines TRBV4-2 with TRBJ2-7; TRBD2 agrees at 10 bases. Losses at the gene ends were 3 bases for V and 4 bases for J; bases not matched to a gene: 3. CDR1 is LGHNA and CDR2 is YNFKEQ in the germline V gene. CDR3 length: 14 residues. CDR3 DNA sequence: TGTGCCAGCAGCCAGCAGCGGGGGGGGTACGAGCAGTACTTC. Translating it yields CASSQQRGGYEQYF.

V usage is TRBV30 and J usage is TRBJ1-5; 8 bases line up with TRBD1. The V gene end was trimmed by 5 bases and the J gene end by 6 bases; junction bases not matched to a gene: 6. CDR3 length: 13 residues. Germline V gene lookup returns CDR1 GTSNPN and CDR2 SVGIG (reference sequence). CDR3 DNA sequence: TGTGCCTGGGGTCTACAGGGGGGTCAGCCCCAGCATTTT. The encoded protein is CAWGLQGGQPQHF.

The rearrangement joins TRBV2 to TRBJ1-5; D is possibly TRBD1 (6 bases). V shed 6 bases and J shed 10 bases, with 22 bases lying between them. This CDR3 is 15 amino acids long. The germline V gene has CDR1 SNHLY and CDR2 FYNNEI. CDR3 coding DNA: TGTGCCAGCAGAGTGGGGGGGGCGAGGGAAAAACCCCAGCATTTT. This codes for CASRVGGAREKPQHF.

V usage is TRBV10-1 and J usage is TRBJ2-5; a possible D gene is TRBD2 (6 bases). This CDR3 contains 13 residues. CDR1 is WNHNN, CDR2 SYGVQD, per germline (reference sequence). V was trimmed by 2 bases and J by 3 bases, leaving 7 bases between them. Here the CDR3 DNA reads TGCGCCAGCAGTGAGGGACTAAAAGAGACCCAGTACTTC. Amino acid sequence: CASSEGLKETQYF.

This clone was seen only once. V usage is TRBV2 and J usage is TRBJ2-3; 10 positions match TRBD1. CDR1 is SNHLY and CDR2 is FYNNEI in the germline V gene. After removal of 6 bases from V and 0 bases from J, the junction contained 15 bases not matched to a gene. This CDR3 has 19 residues. The CDR3 loop is CASRAGQGRNVPSTDTQYF. The CDR3 coding sequence is TGTGCCAGCAGAGCGGGACAGGGGAGGAATGTTCCTAGCACAGATACGCAGTATTTT.

The chain uses TRBV11-1 and TRBJ2-1, with TRBD2 matching over 11 bases. The CDR3 runs to 15 residues. CDR1 SGHAT and CDR2 FQDESV come from the germline V gene (reference sequence). J was trimmed by 7 bases and V by 5 bases; bases with no gene match: 7. The CDR3 nucleotides are TGTGCCAGCAGCCAACTAGCGGGGGCCTTAAATGAGCAGTTCTTC. Translated, it gives CASSQLAGALNEQFF.

A single count supports this clone. V and J are TRBV19 and TRBJ1-5; D possibly corresponds to TRBD1 (5 bases). The CDR3 runs to 15 residues. Germline V CDR1 and CDR2: LNHDA, SQIVND (reference sequence). V lost 3 bases, J lost 7 bases, and 16 bases lay in between. CDR3 residues: CASSMVGGSRQPQHF. CDR3 nucleotides: TGTGCCAGTAGTATGGTCGGGGGGTCGAGGCAGCCCCAGCATTTT.

V is TRBV2 and J is TRBJ2-5, with a tentative D call TRBD2 (5 bases). The CDR3 has 13 amino acids. Trimming shortened V by 6 bases and J by 5 bases, and 13 bases separated the two germline ends. Per the germline V gene, CDR1 is SNHLY and CDR2 is FYNNEI. The DNA for the CDR3 is TGTGCCAGCAGGCGACCGGGGTGGGAGACCCAGTACTTC. Translation: CASRRPGWETQYF. The full variable domain, completed using reference TRBV2 and TRBJ2-5, is EPEVTQTPSHQVTQMGQEVILRCVPISNHLYFYWYRQILGQKVEFLVSFYNNEISEKSEIFDDQFSVERPDGSNFTLKIRSTKLEDSAMYFCASRRPGWETQYFGPGTRLLVL.

This clone was counted once. The chain employs TRBV11-2 and TRBJ1-4; 8 nucleotides match TRBD1. CDR1 and CDR2 (germline): SGHAT, FQNNGV. CDR3 length equals 16 residues. The ends lost 1 base at V and 0 bases at J; junction bases unmatched: 1. The CDR3 sequence: CASSLGGQATNEKLFF. CDR3 in DNA: TGTGCCAGCAGCTTAGGGGGACAGGCAACTAATGAAAAACTGTTTTTT.

V gene TRBV5-4 combines with J gene TRBJ1-1; tentative D call: TRBD1 (5 bases). Germline V gene sequence: CDR1 SGHNT, CDR2 YYREEE (reference sequence). CDR3 length: 15 residues. Deletions cut 3 bases from V and 6 bases from J, with 18 bases between. CDR3 sequence (DNA): TGTGCCAGCAGCTCCCCCTTATCAGGGATCCCTGAAGCTTTCTTT. Protein: CASSSPLSGIPEAFF. The variable domain in full, with the rest retrieved from reference TRBV5-4 and TRBJ1-1, is ETGVTQSPTHLIKTRGQQVTLRCSSQSGHNTVSWYQQALGQGPQFIFQYYREEENGRGNFPPRFSGLQFPNYSSELNVNALELDDSALYLCASSSPLSGIPEAFFGQGTRLTVV.

The genes are TRBV7-9 and TRBJ1-2; D is unresolved. Between the trimmed V and J ends, which lost 4 bases and 1 base, there was a span of 13 bases. Germline lookup yields CDR1 SEHNR and CDR2 FQNEAQ (reference sequence). The CDR3 consists of 15 residues. CDR3 sequence: CASSSHGRVNYGYTF. The DNA of the CDR3 is TGTGCCAGCAGCTCCCACGGGAGGGTTAACTATGGCTACACCTTC. The variable domain in full, with the rest retrieved from reference TRBV7-9 and TRBJ1-2, is DTGVSQNPRHKITKRGQNVTFRCDPISEHNRLYWYRQTLGQGPEFLTYFQNEAQLEKSRLLSDRFSAERPKGSFSTLEIQRTEQGDSAMYLCASSSHGRVNYGYTFGSGTRLTVV.

The chain employs TRBV6-5 and TRBJ1-2; the D is unclear. The CDR3 covers 13 residues. With 4 bases removed from V and 4 bases from J, the gap between germline ends came to 10 bases. Germline V gene lookup returns CDR1 MNHEY and CDR2 SVGAGI. The CDR3 DNA is TGTGCCAGCAGTTTCGGGGTCTTCTATGGCTACACCTTC. Encoded protein: CASSFGVFYGYTF.

This clone appeared a few times. The rearrangement uses TRBV6-6 and TRBJ2-1; D unresolved. This CDR3 region has 12 residues. Trimming shortened V by 2 bases and J by 6 bases, and 5 bases separated the two germline ends. Germline V gene lookup returns CDR1 MNHNY and CDR2 SVGAGI (reference sequence). The CDR3 loop is CASSYGRNEQFF. CDR3 in DNA: TGTGCCAGCAGTTACGGGCGCAATGAGCAGTTCTTC.

This chain uses TRBV11-2 with TRBJ1-6; D might be TRBD1 (6 bases). Germline V gene sequence: CDR1 SGHAT, CDR2 FQNNGV. With 2 bases removed from V and 10 bases from J, the gap between germline ends came to 12 bases. This CDR3 has 14 amino acids. The chain's CDR3 is CASSLSRTVSPLHF. The CDR3 coding sequence is TGTGCCAGCAGCTTATCCCGGACAGTATCACCCCTCCACTTT.

This clone was counted a single time. This chain joins TRBV11-2 and TRBJ2-1; 8 bases map to TRBD1. Germline loops: CDR1 SGHAT, CDR2 FQNNGV. Trimming cost V 5 bases and J 4 bases; bases outside gene matches: 4. The CDR3 length is 14 residues. Here the CDR3 reads CASSARTGYNEQFF. The CDR3 DNA reads TGTGCCAGCAGCGCGCGGACAGGGTACAATGAGCAGTTCTTC.

The chain couples TRBV7-6 to TRBJ2-3; no firm D call. V was shortened by 4 bases and J by 3 bases, with 11 bases between the two germline ends. Germline lookup yields CDR1 SGHVS and CDR2 FNYEAQ. The CDR3 is 14 amino acids. In DNA, the CDR3 is TGTGCCAGCAGCTCGCAGCTAGGTACAGATACGCAGTATTTT. It codes for CASSSQLGTDTQYF.

The chain couples TRBV7-8 to TRBJ1-2; tentative D call: TRBD1 (6 bases). The CDR3 runs 15 residues. From germline, CDR1 is SGHVS and CDR2 FQNEAQ. V lost 6 bases and J lost 0, with 14 bases in between. CDR3: CASSSDRLTNYGYTF. The CDR3 DNA is TGTGCCAGCAGTTCTGACAGGCTTACTAACTATGGCTACACCTTC. Complete variable domain (other parts from reference TRBV7-8 and TRBJ1-2): GAGVSQSPRYKVAKRGQDVALRCDPISGHVSLFWYQQALGQGPEFLTYFQNEAQLDKSGLPSDRFFAERPEGSVSTLKIQRTQQEDSAVYLCASSSDRLTNYGYTFGSGTRLTVV.

This clone came up once. The J gene is TRBJ1-1, the V gene TRBV5-1; D perhaps matches TRBD1 (6 bases). Per the germline V gene, CDR1 is SGHRS and CDR2 is YFSETQ. The CDR3 spans 14 residues. With 6 bases removed from V and 1 base from J, the gap between germline ends came to 13 bases. CDR3 coding DNA: TGCGCCAGCAAAAGGGGGGAGGGGAACACTGAAGCTTTCTTT. It specifies CASKRGEGNTEAFF.

This clone was detected once. The V and J genes are TRBV19 and TRBJ1-1, with D unclear. This CDR3 has 15 residues. Looked up from germline, CDR1 is LNHDA and CDR2 is SQIVND (reference sequence). V shed 6 bases and J shed 3 bases, with 17 bases lying between them. DNA of the CDR3: TGTGCCAGTAGAAGCCCGAACCCGAGGGACACTGAAGCTTTCTTT. Its protein product is CASRSPNPRDTEAFF.

The chain employs TRBV2 and TRBJ2-6; D perhaps matches TRBD1 (5 bases). Between the trimmed V and J ends, which lost 7 bases and 2 bases, there was a span of 9 bases. The CDR3 loop spans 14 amino acids. Germline CDR1 SNHLY, CDR2 FYNNEI. The CDR3 is CASISGPGANVLTF. As DNA, the CDR3 is TGTGCCAGCATTTCAGGGCCTGGGGCCAACGTCCTGACTTTC.

This chain links TRBV13 with TRBJ2-7, with D perhaps matching TRBD2 (5 bases). Trimming took 0 bases from V and 3 from J, leaving 21 bases between them. The CDR3 spans 18 residues. Germline CDR1 is PRHDT and CDR2 is FYEKMQ (reference sequence). The CDR3 DNA is TGTGCCAGCAGCTTAGGCGCCGGGGTGTTGAGCGGAGGCTACGAGCAGTACTTC. The encoded protein is CASSLGAGVLSGGYEQYF. The full variable domain, with the rest looked up from reference TRBV13 and TRBJ2-7, is AAGVIQSPRHLIKEKRETATLKCYPIPRHDTVYWYQQGPGQDPQFLISFYEKMQSDKGSIPDRFSAQQFSDYHSELNMSSLELGDSALYFCASSLGAGVLSGGYEQYFGPGTRLTVT.

The chain carries TRBV27 and TRBJ2-7; 9 bases agree with TRBD1. CDR1 is MNHEY, CDR2 SMNVEV, per germline (reference sequence). The trim removed 2 bases at V and 5 bases at J, leaving 4 bases unmatched. The CDR3 is 14 residues long. The CDR3 protein is CASSLGTGSNEQYF. CDR3 nucleotides: TGTGCCAGCAGTTTAGGGACAGGGTCCAACGAGCAGTACTTC.